The 22 T cell receptor beta chains presented below share a single source sample, sequenced in a study of T cells in women clearing cervical HPV infection. Sequencing was performed with immunoSEQ multiplex PCR; in TCRdb, only in-frame clones are kept and a portion is missing. This sample lists fewer than 40,000 clones; its ten largest clones have about 5%. Sequencing was carried out using blood buffy coat. Receptors originate from a woman aged 18-70 years with a cervical HPV16 infection that either progressed to CIN3+ or cleared (not recorded which).

CDR3: CASSLRTGENQPQHF. The sequenced CDR3 bases are TGTGCCAGCAGCCTCCGGACAGGGGAAAATCAGCCC. This chain uses TRBV4-2 with TRBJ1-5, with 9 bases that match TRBD1. The read is 3 residues too short to cover the CDR3 end, so that end is filled in from the germline J gene. The J segment lost 4 bases and the V segment lost 4 bases, leaving 5 bases of the junction unmatched. The CDR3 has 15 residues. Per the germline V gene, CDR1 is LGHNA and CDR2 is YNFKEQ.

Concerning this clone itself: The CDR3 goes on 3 residues after the read ends, and that part is filled in from the germline J gene. The chain carries TRBV19 and TRBJ1-2, with D unclear. CDR1 is LNHDA, CDR2 SQIVND, per germline (reference sequence). With 2 bases removed from V and 4 bases from J, the gap between germline ends came to 17 bases. CDR3 length: 16 amino acids. CDR3 in amino acids: CASSITTSSRGYGYTF. CDR3 DNA, as far as it was read: TGTGCCAGTAGTATAACGACATCCTCACGGGGCTATGGC.

Worth noting for this clone: The CDR3 is cut off 3 residues early in the read; its end comes from the germline J gene. The V and J genes are TRBV6-1 and TRBJ1-1, with D perhaps matching TRBD1 (6 bases). The CDR3 loop spans 13 amino acids. The germline CDR1 and CDR2 sequences are MNHNS and SASEGT. With 3 bases removed from V and 1 base from J, the gap between germline ends came to 6 bases. Here the CDR3 reads CASSDRGNTEAFF. Partial CDR3 DNA: TGTGCCAGCAGTGACAGGGGGAACACTGAA.

As regards this clone: The sequenced fragment ends 3 residues before the CDR3 boundary, so the rest is inferred from the germline J gene. The rearrangement joins TRBV19 to TRBJ1-1; 7 nucleotides align to TRBD1. Germline assignment: CDR1 LNHDA and CDR2 SQIVND (reference sequence). The CDR3 totals 14 residues. J was trimmed by 3 bases and V by 3 bases; bases with no gene match: 4. CDR3 loop: CASSIFDRDTEAFF. CDR3 bases read: TGTGCCAGTAGTATCTTCGACAGGGACACTGAA. The entire variable domain, with the rest obtained from reference TRBV19 and TRBJ1-1, is as follows: DGGITQSPKYLFRKEGQNVTLSCEQNLNHDAMYWYRQDPGQGLRLIYYSQIVNDFQKGDIAEGYSVSREKKESFPLTVTSAQKNPTAFYLCASSIFDRDTEAFFGQGTRLTVV.

Note on this clone: The CDR3 end lies 3 residues beyond the end of the read and is filled in from the germline J gene. J is TRBJ2-3 and V is TRBV7-3; TRBD1 matches at 10 bases. CDR3 length: 14 residues. Per the germline V gene, CDR1 is SGHTA and CDR2 is FQGTGA. V was clipped by 5 bases and J by 4 bases; unmatched bases: 3. The part of the CDR3 DNA that was read is TGTGCCAGCAGCGATGGACAGGGGGCAGATACG. This gives the protein CASSDGQGADT. The whole CDR3 region reads CASSDGQGADTQYF.

Points on this clone: The read gets to within 3 residues of the CDR3 end, and the germline J gene fills in the rest. The chain carries TRBV29-1 and TRBJ2-1; 9 bases map to TRBD2. This CDR3 has 15 amino acids. Germline V lookup: CDR1 SQVTM, CDR2 ANQGSEA. V lost 5 bases to trimming and J lost 4 bases; unmatched junction nucleotides: 9. Incomplete CDR3 DNA: TGCAGCGTTACAGCGGGGGGAAAGGATTACAATGAG. This gives the protein CSVTAGGKDYNE. The whole CDR3 reads CSVTAGGKDYNEQFF.

Concerning this clone: Read data end 3 residues before the CDR3 end; the end is taken from the germline J gene. The V call is TRBV20-1, the J call TRBJ2-7; maybe TRBD2 (5 bases). The CDR3 consists of 13 residues. Trimming took 3 bases from V and 0 from J, leaving 9 bases between them. Germline lookup yields CDR1 DFQATT and CDR2 SNEGSKA (reference sequence). This chain's CDR3 is CSASPGNSYEQYF. The covered CDR3 bases are TGCAGTGCTAGTCCGGGGAACTCCTACGAG.

To note about this clone: The CDR3 end falls 3 residues outside the read, so it is completed with the germline J gene. The gene calls are TRBV4-2 and TRBJ2-7; possible D gene TRBD1, 6 bases. The V and J ends lost 2 bases and 3 bases respectively, with 14 bases between them. The CDR3 covers 15 residues. Germline lookup yields CDR1 LGHNA and CDR2 YNFKEQ. The covered CDR3 bases are TGTGCCAGCAGCCAAATGGAAACACAGGGCTACGAG. Translated: CASSQMETQGYE. The CDR3 reads in full as CASSQMETQGYEQYF.

Details on this clone: Read sequence stops 3 residues before the CDR3 end, and the germline J gene provides the missing end. The rearrangement links TRBV18 to TRBJ2-4, with TRBD2 matching over 8 bases. Germline V lookup: CDR1 KGHSH, CDR2 LQKENI. After removal of 0 bases from V and 5 bases from J, the junction contained 9 bases not matched to a gene. CDR3 length: 17 amino acids. The covered CDR3 bases are TGTGCCAGCTCACCACCGGTGGAGCGGGGGAGTCAAAACATT. The encoded protein is CASSPPVERGSQNI. In full, the CDR3 is CASSPPVERGSQNIQYF.

A note on this clone: The read falls 3 residues short of the CDR3 end, and the missing part is taken from the germline J gene. The sample carries other DNA sequences with the same CDR3. V usage is TRBV19 and J usage is TRBJ2-1; perhaps TRBD2 as D (5 bases). The CDR3 loop spans 14 amino acids. The germline gives CDR1 LNHDA, CDR2 SQIVND (reference sequence). Trimming shortened V by 6 bases and J by 9 bases, and 18 bases separated the two germline ends. CDR3 DNA (partial): TGTGCCAGTAGCCCAGTGGCAGCTCGGGGTGAG. It is translated as CASSPVAARGE. In full, the CDR3 is CASSPVAARGEQFF.

Worth noting for this clone: The read falls 3 residues short of the CDR3 end, and the missing part is taken from the germline J gene. The chain uses TRBV5-1 and TRBJ1-5; the match to TRBD1 covers 9 bases. This CDR3 comprises 16 residues. From germline, CDR1 is SGHRS and CDR2 YFSETQ. Trimming took 4 bases from V and 2 from J; bases not matched to a gene: 7. CDR3 DNA, as far as it was read: TGCGCCAGCAGCCTTGGGACAGGGTCGGGCAATCAGCCC. This sequence encodes CASSLGTGSGNQP. The full CDR3 sequence reads CASSLGTGSGNQPQHF.

About this clone: The read ends 3 residues early relative to the CDR3; the germline J gene fills the gap. This chain links TRBV11-1 with TRBJ2-7; 8 positions match TRBD1. The V gene end was trimmed by 3 bases and the J gene end by 3 bases; junction bases not matched to a gene: 1. This CDR3 spans 13 amino acids. Germline V gives CDR1 SGHAT, CDR2 FQDESV (reference sequence). The sequenced part of the CDR3 DNA is TGTGCCAGCAGCTTCACAGGGGGCTACGAG. Its protein is CASSFTGGYE. The full CDR3 sequence reads CASSFTGGYEQYF.

Concerning this clone: The observed sequence ends 3 residues before the CDR3 terminus, with the missing tail filled in from the germline J gene. The same CDR3 can be traced to other DNA sequences in this sample. The genes are TRBV7-9 and TRBJ1-1, with a tentative D call TRBD1 (5 bases). The CDR3 is made up of 14 amino acids. Germline lookup yields CDR1 SEHNR and CDR2 FQNEAQ (reference sequence). CDR3 loop: CASSPRGISTEAFF. The DNA read from the CDR3 is TGTGCCAGCAGCCCAAGGGGTATCAGCACCGAA.

Details on this clone: Read coverage stops 3 residues before the CDR3 terminus; the germline J gene supplies the remainder. The chain is built from TRBV5-1 and TRBJ2-1; 8 nucleotides match TRBD2. The length of the CDR3 is 16 residues. The germline CDR1 and CDR2 sequences are SGHRS and YFSETQ. V shed 4 bases and J 1 base; nucleotides not matched to a gene: 7. The CDR3 loop is CASSQAGGPSYNEQFF. The part of the CDR3 DNA that was read is TGCGCCAGCAGCCAGGCGGGGGGCCCGTCCTACAATGAG.

Details on this clone: The read falls 3 residues short of the CDR3 end, and the missing part is taken from the germline J gene. The chain uses TRBV20-1 and TRBJ1-1; 8 bases match TRBD1. The CDR3 has 15 residues. Germline loops: CDR1 DFQATT, CDR2 SNEGSKA (reference sequence). The junction had 9 bases not matched to a gene; V was cut back by 6 bases and J by 0 bases. CDR3 bases read: TGCAGTGCCGGACAGGGTCCCTCGATGAACACTGAA. This codes for CSAGQGPSMNTE. The whole CDR3 sequence is CSAGQGPSMNTEAFF.

Note on this clone: Read data end 3 residues before the CDR3 end; the end is taken from the germline J gene. The V and J genes are TRBV7-8 and TRBJ1-5, with TRBD1 matching 7 bases. Per germline, CDR1 SGHVS and CDR2 FQNEAQ. J lost 5 bases, V lost 5 bases, and 6 bases had no gene match. The CDR3 is made up of 14 amino acids. CDR3 bases read: TGTGCCAGCAGCGCCGGACAGGAACATCAGCCC. This gives the protein CASSAGQEHQP. From start to end, the CDR3 is CASSAGQEHQPQHF.

Comments on this clone: The read stops 3 residues short of the end of the CDR3; the missing end is completed from the germline J gene. The chain combines TRBV6-1 with TRBJ1-1; 8 positions match TRBD1. This CDR3 comprises 13 residues. J gave up 5 bases and V 4 bases, and 3 bases lay outside the gene matches. The germline V gene has CDR1 MNHNS and CDR2 SASEGT. CDR3 in amino acids: CASSGQGKTEAFF. Partial CDR3 DNA: TGTGCCAGCAGTGGACAGGGGAAGACTGAA.

As for this clone: With the read ending 3 residues before the CDR3 end, the germline J gene is used to fill in that end. The rearrangement uses TRBV20-1 and TRBJ2-5, with 12 bases lining up with TRBD2. Germline trimming cut 1 base from V and 0 bases from J; bases unmatched to any gene: 9. CDR3 size: 18 residues. Germline-derived CDR1 and CDR2 are DFQATT and SNEGSKA (reference sequence). CDR3 bases read: TGCAGTGCTAGAGTCTTACTAGCGGGGGGCCGGTACCAAGAGACC. Its protein is CSARVLLAGGRYQET. The CDR3 as a whole reads CSARVLLAGGRYQETQYF.

As for this clone: The read gets to within 3 residues of the CDR3 end, and the germline J gene fills in the rest. The chain carries TRBV5-4 and TRBJ1-4; D gene ambiguous. V gave up 2 bases and J gave up 4 bases, with 6 bases separating them. Per the germline V gene, CDR1 is SGHNT and CDR2 is YYREEE (reference sequence). The CDR3 loop spans 13 amino acids. Incomplete CDR3 DNA: TGTGCCAGCAGCTTCGGGGTTAATGAAAAA. The encoded protein is CASSFGVNEK. The full CDR3 is CASSFGVNEKLFF. Filled out from reference TRBV5-4 and TRBJ1-4, the complete variable domain reads ETGVTQSPTHLIKTRGQQVTLRCSSQSGHNTVSWYQQALGQGPQFIFQYYREEENGRGNFPPRFSGLQFPNYSSELNVNALELDDSALYLCASSFGVNEKLFFGSGTQLSVL.

In the case of this clone: The observed sequence ends 3 residues before the CDR3 terminus, with the missing tail filled in from the germline J gene. The chain recombines TRBV5-5 with TRBJ2-7; D not resolved. V was cut by 2 bases and J by 3 bases, with 3 bases left in between. The germline V gene has CDR1 SGHKS and CDR2 YYEKEE (reference sequence). The CDR3 spans 11 residues. Here the CDR3 reads CASSFSYEQYF. CDR3 DNA (partial): TGTGCCAGCAGCTTTAGCTACGAG.

A word on this clone: The sequenced fragment ends 3 residues before the CDR3 boundary, so the rest is inferred from the germline J gene. This chain links TRBV7-9 with TRBJ2-7, with 7 bases that match TRBD1. J lost 3 bases, V lost 5 bases, and 7 bases had no gene match. This CDR3 is built from 14 residues. Per germline, CDR1 SEHNR and CDR2 FQNEAQ (reference sequence). CDR3 region: CASSHRDRNYEQYF. CDR3 bases read: TGTGCCAGCAGCCACCGGGACAGAAACTACGAG. Combining the CDR3 with reference TRBV7-9 and TRBJ2-7 gives the whole variable domain DTGVSQNPRHKITKRGQNVTFRCDPISEHNRLYWYRQTLGQGPEFLTYFQNEAQLEKSRLLSDRFSAERPKGSFSTLEIQRTEQGDSAMYLCASSHRDRNYEQYFGPGTRLTVT.

Comment on this clone: The read ends 3 residues before the CDR3 terminus; that terminus is restored from the germline J gene. V usage is TRBV18 and J usage is TRBJ2-5, with D tentatively TRBD2 (5 bases). V lost 2 bases, J lost 5 bases, and 6 bases lay in between. The germline gives CDR1 KGHSH, CDR2 LQKENI. The CDR3 length is 12 residues. CDR3 sequence: CASSPKRETQYF. The covered CDR3 bases are TGTGCCAGCTCACCAAAGCGGGAGACC. Full variable domain (remainder filled in from reference TRBV18 and TRBJ2-5): NAGVMQNPRHLVRRRGQEARLRCSPMKGHSHVYWYRQLPEEGLKFMVYLQKENIIDESGMPKERFSAEFPKEGPSILRIQQVVRGDSAAYFCASSPKRETQYFGPGTRLLVL.